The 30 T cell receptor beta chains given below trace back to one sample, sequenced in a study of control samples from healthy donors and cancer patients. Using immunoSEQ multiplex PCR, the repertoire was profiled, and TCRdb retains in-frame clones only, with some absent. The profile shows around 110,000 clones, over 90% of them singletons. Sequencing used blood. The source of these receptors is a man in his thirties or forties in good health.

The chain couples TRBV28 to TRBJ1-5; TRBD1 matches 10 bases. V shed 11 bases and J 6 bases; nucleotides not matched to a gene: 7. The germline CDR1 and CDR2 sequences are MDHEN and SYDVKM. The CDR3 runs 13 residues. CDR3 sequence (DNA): TGTGCCGCCGGGACAGGGGTTGGTCAGCCCCAGCATTTT. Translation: CAAGTGVGQPQHF.

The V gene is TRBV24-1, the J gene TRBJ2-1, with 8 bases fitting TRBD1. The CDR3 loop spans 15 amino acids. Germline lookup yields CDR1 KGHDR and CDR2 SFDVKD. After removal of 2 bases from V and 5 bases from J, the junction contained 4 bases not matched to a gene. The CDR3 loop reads CATSDWGQAHNEQFF. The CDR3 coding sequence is TGTGCCACCAGTGATTGGGGACAGGCACACAATGAGCAGTTCTTC.

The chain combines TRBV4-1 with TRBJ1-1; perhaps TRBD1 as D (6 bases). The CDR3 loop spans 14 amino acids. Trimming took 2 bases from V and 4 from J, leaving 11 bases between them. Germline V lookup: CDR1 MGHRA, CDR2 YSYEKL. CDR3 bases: TGCGCCAGCAGCCAAACAGGGAGGGGCACTGAAGCTTTCTTT. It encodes CASSQTGRGTEAFF.

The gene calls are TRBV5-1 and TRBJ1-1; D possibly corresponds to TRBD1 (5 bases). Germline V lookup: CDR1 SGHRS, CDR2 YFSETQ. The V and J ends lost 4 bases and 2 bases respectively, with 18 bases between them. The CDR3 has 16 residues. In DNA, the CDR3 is TGCGCCAGCAGCCAAGGGACCTCCCATTACAACACTGAAGCTTTCTTT. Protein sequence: CASSQGTSHYNTEAFF.

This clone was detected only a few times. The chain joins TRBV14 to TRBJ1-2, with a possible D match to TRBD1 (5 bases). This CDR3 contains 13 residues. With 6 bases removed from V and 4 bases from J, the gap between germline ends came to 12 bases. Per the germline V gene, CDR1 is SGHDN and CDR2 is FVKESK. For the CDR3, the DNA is TGTGCCAGCAGTCCCGGGACGAGCTATGGCTACACCTTC. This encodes CASSPGTSYGYTF. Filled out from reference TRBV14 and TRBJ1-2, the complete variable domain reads EAGVTQFPSHSVIEKGQTVTLRCDPISGHDNLYWYRRVMGKEIKFLLHFVKESKQDESGMPNNRFLAERTGGTYSTLKVQPAELEDSGVYFCASSPGTSYGYTFGSGTRLTVV.

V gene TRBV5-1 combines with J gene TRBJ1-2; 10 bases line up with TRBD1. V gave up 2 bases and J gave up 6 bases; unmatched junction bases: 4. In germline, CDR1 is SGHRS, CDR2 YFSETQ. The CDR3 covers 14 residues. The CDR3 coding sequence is TGCGCCAGCAGCTTCGGAGGACAGGGGGATGGCTACACCTTC. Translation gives CASSFGGQGDGYTF.

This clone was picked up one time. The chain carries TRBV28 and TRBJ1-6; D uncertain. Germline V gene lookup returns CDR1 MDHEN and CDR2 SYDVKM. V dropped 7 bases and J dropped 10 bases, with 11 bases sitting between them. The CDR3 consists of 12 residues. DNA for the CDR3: TGTGCCAGCATTAACGACGGGTCACCCCTCCACTTT. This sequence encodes CASINDGSPLHF.

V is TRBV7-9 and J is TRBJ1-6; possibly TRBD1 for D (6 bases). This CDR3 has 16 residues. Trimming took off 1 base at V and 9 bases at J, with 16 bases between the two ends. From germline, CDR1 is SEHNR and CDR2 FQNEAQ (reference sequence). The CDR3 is CASSLDSGRGTSPLHF. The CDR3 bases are TGTGCCAGCAGCTTAGACTCGGGCAGGGGCACTTCACCCCTCCACTTT.

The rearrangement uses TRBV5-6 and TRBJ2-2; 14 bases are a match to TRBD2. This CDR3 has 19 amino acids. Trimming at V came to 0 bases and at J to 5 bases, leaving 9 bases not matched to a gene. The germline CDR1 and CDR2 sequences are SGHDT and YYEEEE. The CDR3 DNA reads TGTGCCAGCAGCTTGGCCGCGACTAGCGGGGGGGCAAGGACCGGGGAGCTGTTTTTT. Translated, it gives CASSLAATSGGARTGELFF.

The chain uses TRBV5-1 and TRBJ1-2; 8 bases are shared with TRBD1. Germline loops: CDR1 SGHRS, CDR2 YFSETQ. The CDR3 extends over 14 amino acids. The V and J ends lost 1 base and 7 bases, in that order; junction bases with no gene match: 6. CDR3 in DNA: TGCGCCAGCAGCTTGACAGGGGGGGAGCGTGGCTACACCTTC. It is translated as CASSLTGGERGYTF.

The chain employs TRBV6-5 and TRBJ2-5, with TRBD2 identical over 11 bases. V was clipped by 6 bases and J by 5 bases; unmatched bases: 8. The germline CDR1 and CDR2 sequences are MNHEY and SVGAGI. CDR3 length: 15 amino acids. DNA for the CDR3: TGTGCCAGCAGCCCCCCTGCTAGCGGGGGGGAGACCCAGTACTTC. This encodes CASSPPASGGETQYF.

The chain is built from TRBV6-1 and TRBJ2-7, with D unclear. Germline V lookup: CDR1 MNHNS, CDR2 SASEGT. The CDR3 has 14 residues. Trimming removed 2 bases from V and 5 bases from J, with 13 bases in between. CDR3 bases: TGTGCCAGCAGTGAAAGGGTCGGCCAGGACGAGCAGTACTTC. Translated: CASSERVGQDEQYF.

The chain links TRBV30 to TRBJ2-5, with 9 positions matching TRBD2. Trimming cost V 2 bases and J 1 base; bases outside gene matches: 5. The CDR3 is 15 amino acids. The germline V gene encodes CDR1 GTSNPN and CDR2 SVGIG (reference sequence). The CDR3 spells CAWSRRGGRQETQYF. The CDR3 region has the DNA TGTGCCTGGAGTAGGCGGGGGGGCCGCCAAGAGACCCAGTACTTC.

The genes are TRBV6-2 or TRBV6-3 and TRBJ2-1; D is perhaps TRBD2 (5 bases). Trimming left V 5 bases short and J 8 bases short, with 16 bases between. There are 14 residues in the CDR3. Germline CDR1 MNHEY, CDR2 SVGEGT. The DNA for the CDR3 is TGTGCCAGCAGTCTTATACCCAACGGGGATGAGCAGTTCTTC. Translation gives CASSLIPNGDEQFF.

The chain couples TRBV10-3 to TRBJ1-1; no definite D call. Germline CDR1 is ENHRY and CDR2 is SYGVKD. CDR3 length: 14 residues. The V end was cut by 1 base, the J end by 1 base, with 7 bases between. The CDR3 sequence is CAISEFGPNTEAFF. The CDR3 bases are TGTGCCATCAGTGAGTTCGGGCCGAACACTGAAGCTTTCTTT.

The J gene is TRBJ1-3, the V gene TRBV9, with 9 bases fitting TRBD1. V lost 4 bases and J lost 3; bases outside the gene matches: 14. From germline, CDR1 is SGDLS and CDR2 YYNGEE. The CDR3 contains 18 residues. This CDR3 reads CASSSFPQGAFDGNTIYF. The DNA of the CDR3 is TGTGCCAGCAGCTCTTTTCCACAGGGGGCGTTTGATGGAAACACCATATATTTT.

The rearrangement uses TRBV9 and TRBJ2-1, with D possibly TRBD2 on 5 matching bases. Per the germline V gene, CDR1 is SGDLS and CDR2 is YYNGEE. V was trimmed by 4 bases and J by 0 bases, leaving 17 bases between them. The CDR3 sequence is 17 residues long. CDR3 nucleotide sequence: TGTGCCAGCAGCCCAAGTGGCGGGCCGAGCTCCTACAATGAGCAGTTCTTC. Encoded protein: CASSPSGGPSSYNEQFF.

The CDR3 region is CASSYRQGDMDFF. The CDR3 DNA reads TGTGCCAGCAGTTACCGCCAGGGCGATATGGATTTCTTT. This chain uses TRBV6-5 with TRBJ1-1, with a possible D match to TRBD1 (5 bases). This CDR3 is built from 13 residues. Germline values: CDR1 MNHEY, CDR2 SVGAGI. The ends were cut back, 2 bases at V and 13 bases at J, with 17 bases in the middle.

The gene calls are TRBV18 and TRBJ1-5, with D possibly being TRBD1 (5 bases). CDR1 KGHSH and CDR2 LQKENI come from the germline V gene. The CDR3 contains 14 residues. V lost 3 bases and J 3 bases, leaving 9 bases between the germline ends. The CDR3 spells CASSPGLNNQPQHF. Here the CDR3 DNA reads TGTGCCAGCTCACCGGGACTTAACAATCAGCCCCAGCATTTT. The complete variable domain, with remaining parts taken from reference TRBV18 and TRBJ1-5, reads NAGVMQNPRHLVRRRGQEARLRCSPMKGHSHVYWYRQLPEEGLKFMVYLQKENIIDESGMPKERFSAEFPKEGPSILRIQQVVRGDSAAYFCASSPGLNNQPQHFGDGTRLSIL.

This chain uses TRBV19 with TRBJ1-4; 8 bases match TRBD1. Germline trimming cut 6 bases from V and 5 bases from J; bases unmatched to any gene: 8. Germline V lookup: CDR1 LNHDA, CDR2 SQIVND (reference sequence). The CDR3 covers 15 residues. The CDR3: CASSPGQGGNEKLFF. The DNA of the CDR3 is TGTGCCAGTAGCCCAGGACAGGGTGGAAATGAAAAACTGTTTTTT.

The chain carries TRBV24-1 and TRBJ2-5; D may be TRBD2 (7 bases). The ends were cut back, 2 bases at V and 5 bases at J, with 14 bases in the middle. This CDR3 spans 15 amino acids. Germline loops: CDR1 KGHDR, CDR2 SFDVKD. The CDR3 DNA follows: TGTGCCACCAGTGATTGGGGGGGCGCGAAGGAGACCCAGTACTTC. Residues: CATSDWGGAKETQYF.

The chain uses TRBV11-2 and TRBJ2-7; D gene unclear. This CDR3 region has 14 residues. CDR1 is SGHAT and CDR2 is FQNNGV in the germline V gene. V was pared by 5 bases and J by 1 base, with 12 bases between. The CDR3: CASSIYPGSYEQYF. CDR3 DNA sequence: TGTGCCAGCAGCATATACCCCGGGTCCTACGAGCAGTACTTC.

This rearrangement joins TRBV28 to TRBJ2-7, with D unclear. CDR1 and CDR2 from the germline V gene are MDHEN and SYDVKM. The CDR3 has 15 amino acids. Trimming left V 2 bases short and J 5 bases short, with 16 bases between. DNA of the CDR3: TGTGCCAGCAGTTTAAGCGCCTCAGAGGCCGACGAGCAGTACTTC. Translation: CASSLSASEADEQYF.

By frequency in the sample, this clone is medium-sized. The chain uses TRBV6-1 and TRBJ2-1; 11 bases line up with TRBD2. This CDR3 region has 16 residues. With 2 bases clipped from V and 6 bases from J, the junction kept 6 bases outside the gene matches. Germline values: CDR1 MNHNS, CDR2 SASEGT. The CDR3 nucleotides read TGTGCCAGCAGTGAACAGGCTAGCGGGGGGTTCAATGAGCAGTTCTTC. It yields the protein CASSEQASGGFNEQFF.

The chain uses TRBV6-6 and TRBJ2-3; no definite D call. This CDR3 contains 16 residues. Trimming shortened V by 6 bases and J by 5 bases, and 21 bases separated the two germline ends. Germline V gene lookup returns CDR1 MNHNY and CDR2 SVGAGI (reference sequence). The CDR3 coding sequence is TGTGCCAGCAGAAAAATATCGGGCTCCAATGGAGATACGCAGTATTTT. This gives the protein CASRKISGSNGDTQYF.

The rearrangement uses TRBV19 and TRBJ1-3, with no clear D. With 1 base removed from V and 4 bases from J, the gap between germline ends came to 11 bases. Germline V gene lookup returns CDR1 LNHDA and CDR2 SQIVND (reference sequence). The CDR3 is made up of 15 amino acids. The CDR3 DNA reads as TGTGCCAGTAGTATAGGAGTGGCTGCCGGAAACACCATATATTTT. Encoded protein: CASSIGVAAGNTIYF. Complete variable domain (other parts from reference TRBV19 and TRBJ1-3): DGGITQSPKYLFRKEGQNVTLSCEQNLNHDAMYWYRQDPGQGLRLIYYSQIVNDFQKGDIAEGYSVSREKKESFPLTVTSAQKNPTAFYLCASSIGVAAGNTIYFGEGSWLTVV.

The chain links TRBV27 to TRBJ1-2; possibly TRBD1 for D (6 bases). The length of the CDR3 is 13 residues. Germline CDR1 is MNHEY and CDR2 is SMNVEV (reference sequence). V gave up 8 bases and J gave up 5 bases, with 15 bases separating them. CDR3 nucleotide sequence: TGTGCCAGCGCCGGGACATATGAGTATGGCTACACCTTC. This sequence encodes CASAGTYEYGYTF.

CDR3 DNA: TGTGCCAGTAGTATCCCTGTGAGGGGTCAGCCCCAGCATTTT. Its translation: CASSIPVRGQPQHF. The gene calls are TRBV19 and TRBJ1-5; the D gene is possibly TRBD1 (5 bases). This CDR3 region has 14 residues. The V and J ends lost 3 bases and 6 bases respectively, with 12 bases between them. The germline CDR1 and CDR2 sequences are LNHDA and SQIVND (reference sequence). Full variable domain (missing parts from reference TRBV19 and TRBJ1-5): DGGITQSPKYLFRKEGQNVTLSCEQNLNHDAMYWYRQDPGQGLRLIYYSQIVNDFQKGDIAEGYSVSREKKESFPLTVTSAQKNPTAFYLCASSIPVRGQPQHFGDGTRLSIL.

CDR3 loop: CASSPRQSKTKETQYF. The CDR3 nucleotides read TGTGCCAGCAGCCCCCGACAGAGTAAAACCAAAGAGACCCAGTACTTC. The V call is TRBV7-8, the J call TRBJ2-5, with D perhaps matching TRBD1 (5 bases). The CDR3 runs 16 residues. V was cut by 5 bases and J by 3 bases, with 19 bases left in between. Germline values: CDR1 SGHVS, CDR2 FQNEAQ.

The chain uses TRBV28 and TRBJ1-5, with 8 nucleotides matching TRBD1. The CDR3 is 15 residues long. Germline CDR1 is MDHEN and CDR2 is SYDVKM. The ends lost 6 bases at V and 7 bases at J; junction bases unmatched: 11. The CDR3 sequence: CASSQPDRGGQPQHF. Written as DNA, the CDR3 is TGTGCCAGCAGCCAACCTGACAGGGGAGGACAGCCCCAGCATTTT.